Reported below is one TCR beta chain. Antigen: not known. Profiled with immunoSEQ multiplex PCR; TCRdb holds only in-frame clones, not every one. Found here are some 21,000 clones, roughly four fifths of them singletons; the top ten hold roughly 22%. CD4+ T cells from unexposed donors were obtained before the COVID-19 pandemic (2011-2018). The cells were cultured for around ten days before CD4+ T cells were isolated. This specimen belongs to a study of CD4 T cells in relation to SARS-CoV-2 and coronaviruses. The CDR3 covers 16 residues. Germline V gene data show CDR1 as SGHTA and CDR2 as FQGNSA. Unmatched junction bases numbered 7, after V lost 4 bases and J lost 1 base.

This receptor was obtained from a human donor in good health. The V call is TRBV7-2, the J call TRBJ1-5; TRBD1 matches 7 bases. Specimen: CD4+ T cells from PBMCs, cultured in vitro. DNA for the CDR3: TGTGCCAGCAGCTACACGGGGGGACAGAGCAATCAGCCCCAGCATTTT. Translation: CASSYTGGQSNQPQHF.